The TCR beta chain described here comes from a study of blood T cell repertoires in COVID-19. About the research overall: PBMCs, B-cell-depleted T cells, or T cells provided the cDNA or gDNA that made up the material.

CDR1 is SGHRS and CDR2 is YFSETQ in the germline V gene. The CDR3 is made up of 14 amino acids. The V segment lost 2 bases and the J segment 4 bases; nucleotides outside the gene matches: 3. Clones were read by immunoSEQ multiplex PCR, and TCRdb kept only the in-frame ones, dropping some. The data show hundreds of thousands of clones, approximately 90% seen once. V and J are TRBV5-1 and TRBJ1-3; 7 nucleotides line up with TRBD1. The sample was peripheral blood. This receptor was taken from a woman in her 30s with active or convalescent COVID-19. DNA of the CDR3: TGCGCCAGCAGCTTAGGACAGGAGGGAAACACCATATATTTT. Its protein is CASSLGQEGNTIYF.